These T cell receptor beta chains were read from a single sample in a study of T cell changes during pregnancy in multiple sclerosis. Generated by immunoSEQ multiplex PCR, the TCRdb table keeps only in-frame clones and is missing some. This repertoire shows about 61,000 clones, more than 80% found once; its top ten account for roughly 0.89%. Source: peripheral blood, taken in the first trimester of pregnancy. The receptor set was obtained from a female donor in good health, enrolled as a control in a pregnancy study. CDR3s include the opening cysteine and the closing phenylalanine or tryptophan. The D gene is left open where the match is weak. Rows give clone size only sometimes, using once, few, many, or a class for an expanded clone.

TGTGCCAGCAGCTTAGAGCGCAGGGACACTGAAGCTTTCTTT	CASSLERRDTEAFF	TRBV7-2	TRBJ1-1	NA	NA
TGTGCCAGCAGCCGGGGTCTGGACACTGAAGCTTTCTTT	CASSRGLDTEAFF	TRBV7-9	TRBJ1-1	NA	NA
TGTGCCATCAGTGAGTTGGGGGGTACCCAAGAGACCCAGTACTTC	CAISELGGTQETQYF	TRBV10-3	TRBJ2-5	NA	NA
TGTGCCAGCAGCGACTTCGGGACAGGCGATTCACCCCTCCACTTT	CASSDFGTGDSPLHF	TRBV7-9	TRBJ1-6	TRBD1	NA
TGTGCCAGCAGCCGATGGGCAGAAGGGGCAACTAATGAAAAACTGTTTTTT	CASSRWAEGATNEKLFF	TRBV5-6	TRBJ1-4	NA	NA
TGTGCCAGCAGCTTTACAGGGGTGCCCTATAATTCACCCCTCCACTTT	CASSFTGVPYNSPLHF	TRBV7-2	TRBJ1-6	TRBD1	once
TGTGCCAGCAGCTTAGGGACAGGACCCTACATGAACACTGAAGCTTTCTTT	CASSLGTGPYMNTEAFF	TRBV11-1	TRBJ1-1	TRBD1	NA
TGTGCCACCAGGGCAAGCTCCTATAATTCACCCCTCCACTTT	CATRASSYNSPLHF	TRBV7-2	TRBJ1-6	NA	NA
TGCGCCAGCAGCTGGCAGGGGATAATGAACACTGAAGCTTTCTTT	CASSWQGIMNTEAFF	TRBV5-1	TRBJ1-1	NA	few
TGTGCCTGGTCCCCGACATACTCGTATAGCAATCAGCCCCAGCATTTT	CAWSPTYSYSNQPQHF	TRBV30	TRBJ1-5	NA	NA
TGTGCCTGGAGGCGACTAGCGGGGGGGCCAGATACGCAGTATTTT	CAWRRLAGGPDTQYF	TRBV30	TRBJ2-3	TRBD2	once
TGTGCCAGCAGCGTAGGACCTAGGAACACTGAAGCTTTCTTT	CASSVGPRNTEAFF	TRBV9	TRBJ1-1	NA	NA
TGTGCCAGCAGCCAAGGGGAGACAGGGGGGCCATCTTCCCAGCCCCAGCATTTT	CASSQGETGGPSSQPQHF	TRBV14	TRBJ1-5	TRBD1	NA
TGTGCCTGGAGTCCGTGGCAGGATGGCTACACCTTC	CAWSPWQDGYTF	TRBV30	TRBJ1-2	NA	NA